A single sample gave rise to the 22 T cell receptor beta chains below, sequenced in a study of cytomegalovirus exposure and HLA in healthy donors. The study ran its PCR with 60 Vbeta and 13 Jbeta primers. Method: immunoSEQ multiplex PCR; TCRdb's copy keeps in-frame clones and lacks some. The ten most abundant clones cover approximately 0.74% of a sample with 150,000 to 250,000 clones. The sequencing sample was made of PBMCs. Source of these receptors: a boy aged 10-17 years in good health and CMV-seronegative.

The chain uses TRBV19 and TRBJ1-1, with 12 nucleotides matching TRBD1. This CDR3 comprises 18 residues. Germline CDR1 is LNHDA and CDR2 is SQIVND (reference sequence). Germline trimming cut 4 bases from V and 4 bases from J; bases unmatched to any gene: 13. This chain's CDR3 is CASSTRTGTGGFGTEAFF. The CDR3 DNA reads TGTGCCAGTAGTACCCGAACCGGGACAGGGGGCTTTGGCACTGAAGCTTTCTTT.

The rearrangement uses TRBV7-9 and TRBJ2-5, with 11 bases matching TRBD1. This CDR3 is built from 14 residues. Trimming took 5 bases from V and 7 from J; bases not matched to a gene: 6. From germline, CDR1 is SEHNR and CDR2 FQNEAQ (reference sequence). The CDR3 sequence: CASSRGTGGVTQYF. The CDR3 DNA follows: TGTGCCAGCAGCCGTGGGACAGGGGGTGTGACCCAGTACTTC.

The gene calls are TRBV4-2 and TRBJ2-1, with D possibly TRBD1 on 6 matching bases. Trimming removed 4 bases at V and 3 bases at J, with 16 bases between. Per the germline V gene, CDR1 is LGHNA and CDR2 is YNFKEQ. The CDR3 is 16 amino acids. The CDR3 DNA reads TGTGCCAGCAGCCCAGAACCGGGACAACACTACAATGAGCAGTTCTTC. It specifies CASSPEPGQHYNEQFF.

The chain links TRBV27 to TRBJ1-2, with D possibly TRBD1 on 6 matching bases. CDR1 is MNHEY, CDR2 SMNVEV, per germline (reference sequence). Between the trimmed V and J ends, which lost 7 bases and 5 bases, there was a span of 17 bases. This CDR3 has 14 amino acids. Here the CDR3 DNA reads TGTGCCAGCAAACGTGGGGGCGCTGAGTATGGCTACACCTTC. It encodes CASKRGGAEYGYTF.

The chain links TRBV5-1 to TRBJ2-5; TRBD1 aligns across 9 bases. V gave up 4 bases and J gave up 5 bases; unmatched junction bases: 6. CDR1 and CDR2 from the germline V gene are SGHRS and YFSETQ. This CDR3 contains 14 residues. The CDR3 loop reads CASSRGQGWETQYF. The CDR3 DNA reads TGCGCCAGCAGCCGAGGACAGGGGTGGGAGACCCAGTACTTC.

The CDR3 sequence is CASSGPSWTGPNSPLHF. The CDR3 DNA is TGTGCCAGCAGCGGCCCTTCCTGGACAGGGCCCAATTCACCCCTCCACTTT. The chain uses TRBV9 and TRBJ1-6; 8 bases align to TRBD1. Germline V gene sequence: CDR1 SGDLS, CDR2 YYNGEE. V shed 3 bases and J 7 bases; nucleotides not matched to a gene: 12. CDR3 length equals 17 residues.

The rearrangement joins TRBV30 to TRBJ1-1, with D unclear. The germline V gene encodes CDR1 GTSNPN and CDR2 SVGIG (reference sequence). The CDR3 is made up of 11 amino acids. V shed 0 bases and J shed 8 bases, with 7 bases lying between them. Here the CDR3 DNA reads TGTGCCTGGAGTGTAGTGGCCGAAGCTTTCTTT. Translating it yields CAWSVVAEAFF.

The CDR3 protein is CASSLLQGMYF. The CDR3 region has the DNA TGTGCCAGCAGTTTATTACAGGGAATGTACTTC. The chain uses TRBV28 and TRBJ2-7, with a tentative D call TRBD1 (6 bases). V was shortened by 1 base and J by 12 bases, with 10 bases between the two germline ends. This CDR3 spans 11 amino acids. CDR1 and CDR2 from the germline V gene are MDHEN and SYDVKM. The whole variable domain, filled in from reference TRBV28 and TRBJ2-7, reads DVKVTQSSRYLVKRTGEKVFLECVQDMDHENMFWYRQDPGLGLRLIYFSYDVKMKEKGDIPEGYSVSREKKERFSLILESASTNQTSMYLCASSLLQGMYFGPGTRLTVT.

This chain links TRBV10-1 with TRBJ2-7; a possible D gene is TRBD1 (5 bases). The germline V gene has CDR1 WNHNN and CDR2 SYGVQD (reference sequence). V was pared by 9 bases and J by 2 bases, with 14 bases between. CDR3 length: 13 amino acids. In DNA, the CDR3 is TGCGCCAGTAACCGGACACCCGCCTACGAGCAGTACTTC. It is translated as CASNRTPAYEQYF.

V usage is TRBV6-5 and J usage is TRBJ2-5; 8 bases map to TRBD2. This CDR3 region has 14 residues. The J segment lost 3 bases and the V segment lost 7 bases, leaving 7 bases of the junction unmatched. CDR1 and CDR2 from the germline V gene are MNHEY and SVGAGI. CDR3 bases: TGTGCCAGCACCCGACGGACTAGCAAAGAGACCCAGTACTTC. As protein: CASTRRTSKETQYF.

The rearrangement uses TRBV28 and TRBJ1-1; the D gene is possibly TRBD1 (5 bases). The CDR3 is 15 amino acids. Germline loops: CDR1 MDHEN, CDR2 SYDVKM. V was trimmed by 8 bases and J by 8 bases, leaving 24 bases between them. CDR3: CASGTAGTWRGEAFF. Written as DNA, the CDR3 is TGTGCCAGCGGCACCGCCGGGACTTGGAGGGGAGAAGCTTTCTTT.

The CDR3 DNA follows: TGTGCCAGCAGCCACGAGACAGGTGGCTATGGCTACACCTTC. This sequence encodes CASSHETGGYGYTF. The rearrangement joins TRBV11-1 to TRBJ1-2; D perhaps matches TRBD1 (6 bases). The CDR3 is 14 amino acids. The germline gives CDR1 SGHAT, CDR2 FQDESV (reference sequence). V lost 5 bases to trimming and J lost 4 bases, with 14 bases between them.

The chain uses TRBV9 and TRBJ1-3; D may be TRBD1 (5 bases). With 2 bases removed from V and 4 bases from J, the gap between germline ends came to 13 bases. Germline V CDR1 and CDR2: SGDLS, YYNGEE. The CDR3 runs 15 residues. CDR3 coding DNA: TGTGCCAGCAGCGTGGGGCAGGAAGTAGGAAACACCATATATTTT. This translates into CASSVGQEVGNTIYF.

The chain employs TRBV5-1 and TRBJ2-1; D gene unclear. There are 13 residues in the CDR3. Germline values: CDR1 SGHRS, CDR2 YFSETQ. V was pared by 5 bases and J by 0 bases, with 6 bases between. This CDR3 reads CASSLSSYNEQFF. CDR3 in DNA: TGCGCCAGCAGTCTGAGCTCCTACAATGAGCAGTTCTTC.

The V and J genes are TRBV9 and TRBJ1-5, with D uncertain. CDR1 SGDLS and CDR2 YYNGEE come from the germline V gene. CDR3 length: 14 residues. V was shortened by 6 bases and J by 5 bases, with 15 bases between the two germline ends. The CDR3 bases are TGTGCCAGCACCAGAGGGAGTTCGCATCAGCCCCAGCATTTT. Residues: CASTRGSSHQPQHF.

The chain has TRBV28 and TRBJ1-1; TRBD1 matches 11 bases. Germline V gives CDR1 MDHEN, CDR2 SYDVKM. The J segment lost 0 bases and the V segment lost 6 bases, leaving 9 bases of the junction unmatched. The CDR3 has 17 amino acids. CDR3 residues: CASRPPGQGVLNTEAFF. CDR3 bases: TGTGCCAGCAGACCCCCGGGACAGGGGGTATTGAACACTGAAGCTTTCTTT.

Here the CDR3 DNA reads TGTGCCAGCAGATACCAGGGGGACTACGAGCAGTACTTC. The encoded protein is CASRYQGDYEQYF. V usage is TRBV6-1 and J usage is TRBJ2-7; 7 bases agree with TRBD1. The germline CDR1 and CDR2 sequences are MNHNS and SASEGT. This CDR3 spans 13 amino acids. The J segment lost 3 bases and the V segment lost 6 bases, leaving 5 bases of the junction unmatched.

J is TRBJ1-2 and V is TRBV4-3; 8 nucleotides agree with TRBD1. V lost 2 bases, J lost 2 bases, and 1 base stayed unmatched. CDR1 is LGHNA and CDR2 is YSLEER in the germline V gene. The CDR3 is 14 residues long. CDR3 region: CASSQNRGNYGYTF. The CDR3 region has the DNA TGCGCCAGCAGCCAAAACAGGGGGAACTATGGCTACACCTTC.

Written as DNA, the CDR3 is TGTGCCAGCAGCAGACCGGGACAGGGGGAGAATGAGCAGTTCTTC. Translated, it gives CASSRPGQGENEQFF. V gene TRBV28 combines with J gene TRBJ2-1; 11 nucleotides line up with TRBD1. Germline V lookup: CDR1 MDHEN, CDR2 SYDVKM. The V gene end was trimmed by 6 bases and the J gene end by 7 bases; junction bases not matched to a gene: 8. This CDR3 has 15 residues. The full variable domain, with the rest looked up from reference TRBV28 and TRBJ2-1, is DVKVTQSSRYLVKRTGEKVFLECVQDMDHENMFWYRQDPGLGLRLIYFSYDVKMKEKGDIPEGYSVSREKKERFSLILESASTNQTSMYLCASSRPGQGENEQFFGPGTRLTVL.

The rearrangement links TRBV7-7 to TRBJ2-2; D unresolved. Deletions cut 5 bases from V and 0 bases from J, with 4 bases between. CDR1 and CDR2 from the germline V gene are SSHAT and FNYEAQ (reference sequence). CDR3 length equals 13 residues. Written as DNA, the CDR3 is TGTGCCAGCAGCCCAGCGAACACCGGGGAGCTGTTTTTT. Encoded protein: CASSPANTGELFF.

Regarding this clone: The sample has other DNA sequences that encode this CDR3 too. This chain joins TRBV9 and TRBJ1-2; D is undetermined. V was trimmed by 2 bases and J by 4 bases, leaving 12 bases between them. Germline values: CDR1 SGDLS, CDR2 YYNGEE. The CDR3 totals 14 residues. CDR3 in DNA: TGTGCCAGCAGCGTTAGTGCGGGGTCCTATGGCTACACCTTC. Its translation: CASSVSAGSYGYTF.

The chain links TRBV7-9 to TRBJ2-7; TRBD1 matches at 8 bases. Germline CDR1 SEHNR, CDR2 FQNEAQ (reference sequence). This CDR3 region has 15 residues. With V trimmed by 1 base and J by 4 bases, 6 bases remained unmatched. The CDR3 sequence: CASSLGTGMLYEQYF. The CDR3 coding sequence is TGTGCCAGCAGCTTAGGGACAGGGATGTTGTACGAGCAGTACTTC.